This TCR beta chain was recovered during a study of T cell clones after liver transplantation. Study details: A pre-transplant mixed lymphocyte reaction with TCRbeta sequencing defined graft-donor-reactive clones followed in post-transplant blood.

This CDR3 spans 15 amino acids. Germline values: CDR1 MNHEY, CDR2 SVGAGI. Between the trimmed V and J ends, which lost 6 bases and 4 bases, there was a span of 18 bases. This clone was seen a handful of times. Data came from immunoSEQ multiplex PCR; TCRdb stores just in-frame clones and leaves some out. Of around 110,000 clones listed, approximately 90% were seen once; the top ten hold approximately 0.88%. The specimen was CD4+ T cells from blood, collected 12 months after liver transplant. This TCR was sampled from a human patient who received a liver transplant. The T cells may come from the graft donor. This chain links TRBV6-5 with TRBJ2-5; D might be TRBD1 (6 bases). In DNA, the CDR3 is TGTGCCAGCAGCCCGCCGGGTGGGGGCGCAGAGACCCAGTACTTC. It specifies CASSPPGGGAETQYF.